This TCR beta chain was sequenced for a study of cytomegalovirus exposure and HLA in healthy donors (TCRdb year 2017). Regarding the study in general: An earlier analysis of fewer than 750 of the donors reported approximately 300 Gb of sequence data and 90 million to 120 million unique TCR beta sequences obtained from about 180 million T cells. Typing coverage differed by locus: A, B, C, DRB1 and DQB1 were typed in roughly 620-640 donors, DQA1 in 500 to 550, DPA1 in 600 to 610, and DPB1 in 450 to 490. In a later analysis, previously published TCR beta repertoires from 600 to 850 donors were re-analyzed and high-resolution HLA genotyping was added so that TCR occurrence patterns could be studied. A separate validation cohort of over 95 different subjects was used in addition to the 666-subject first cohort. To predict cytomegalovirus infection status, the study brought together high-throughput TCR immunosequencing, statistical association of individual TCRs with disease status, and machine learning. Rather than drawing on any new phenotypic data, the later analysis identified candidate immune exposures from TCR beta sequences and the way those sequences occurred across donors. An earlier analysis of fewer than 750 of the donors used high-throughput TCR beta sequencing to judge whether each TCR beta V gene segment behaved as functional or pseudogenic. About 300 gigabases of sequencing data and approximately 93 million unique TCR sequences were included in an early release covering 550 to 650 HLA-typed donors. Roughly five DR-DQ haplotypes were handled as single units for association and clustering because linkage in the cohort was strong. Donor age, sex, ethnicity and CMV serostatus were collected together with the repertoire data. The study used immunosequencing to profile the T cell repertoires of 666 subjects and linked those repertoires to cytomegalovirus serostatus. Among 398 genotyped donors of the cohort, an average of around 240,000 unique TCR beta nucleotide sequences were sequenced per donor, roughly 18% of them non-productive. Every discovery cohort repertoire had been produced on one sequencing platform. The study aimed to test whether signatures of past pathogen exposure could be identified by cataloging public T cell receptors. The genetic ancestry cluster associated with self-reported Caucasian donors included roughly 84% of the 300 to 400 genotyped donors. Both class I and class II loci were covered by HLA typing, at four-digit resolution. A later genetic analysis used genome-wide SNP genotypes for about 65% of the 666 donors, treating that subset as a discovery cohort. Broad study findings and their caveats: Because counts were too low, more than 15 rarely observed V segments, including chromosome 9 orphons, were left out of the earlier analysis of several hundred of the donors. The classifier was reported to diagnose cytomegalovirus status with high specificity and sensitivity in both the original and validation cohorts. A further reported finding was that TCR beta sequences accurately predicted the HLA-A and HLA-B alleles for most subjects in the first cohort. A later analysis found that most CMV-associated TCR beta chains appeared HLA-restricted, with HLA associations seemingly driven largely by CMV exposure. Because HLA typing was unavailable for some donors at each locus, only the typed subset was used in association tests. Correlated functional status among segregating V segments might reflect linkage disequilibrium, but an unknown experimental factor could not be ruled out. At a false discovery rate of 0.05, a later analysis linked under 20,000 TCR beta sequences to specific HLA alleles. An earlier analysis of some 560 of the donors showed that most TCR beta V segments appeared in productive rearrangements either about 87% or about 30% of the time, which broadly matched IMGT annotations. The sequencing pipeline was judged likely to have produced a cluster of highly shared sequence variants as a technical artifact. Because the 87-base-pair reads could not distinguish some IMGT-functional V segments, including TRBV6-2 and TRBV6-3, those segments were excluded. A later genetic analysis reported fewer N-insertions in productive TCRs among donors in an Asian-associated ancestry cluster than the roughly 700-donor mean. A later analysis found that TCR association rates varied across HLA loci, with DRB1 alleles showing the most associated TCRs and HLA-C alleles the fewest. In a later analysis, HLA-associated TCR beta chains were found to be more clonally expanded and to have lower generation probabilities than equally common non-associated chains. This cohort had only TCR beta chains sequenced, and the lack of alpha or paired-chain data limited which features could be detected. A later genetic analysis associated a missense DCLRE1C variant with V-gene and J-gene trimming of TCR beta chains, and an independent cohort replicated the association. Most TCR sequences were observed very rarely across donors, whereas some public TCRs were present in many individuals. When HLA alleles, especially DR and DQ, strongly co-occurred, TCR associations were difficult to assign to individual alleles. The authors suggested that the approach could potentially be generalized to other disease states and immunological phenotypes. The presence/absence analyses assumed that sequencing depth was roughly uniform across donors, and that assumption may not be true. A few of the identified cytomegalovirus-associated TCR beta chains were confirmed in vitro to be specific for cytomegalovirus antigens. Immune exposure information for the cohort was limited to CMV serostatus. Several of the top co-occurrence clusters appeared to be linked to parvovirus B19, influenza, CMV and Epstein-Barr virus, according to a later analysis. A total of 150 to 200 TCR beta chains were listed by the study as associated with cytomegalovirus.

Based on the germline V gene, the CDR1 and CDR2 sequences are MNHEY and SVGAGI. The cysteine opens and the phenylalanine closes a CDR3 of 13 amino acids. Only the CDR3 region is kept as DNA, spanning 39 bases read in frame from base 1. Library construction relied on the immunoSEQ multiplex PCR assay. A mixture of 60 forward primers for TCR Vbeta segments and 13 reverse primers for TCR Jbeta segments was used in the multiplex PCR. The CDR3 region of rearranged TCR beta genes was amplified from genomic DNA with a multiplex PCR assay. The amplified TCR beta libraries were sequenced on the Illumina HiSeq System as 87-base-pair reads. The authors processed their data as follows. In a later analysis, tens of millions of unique TCR beta chains were counted across the roughly 670 repertoires, and roughly 11 million of these chains were shared by at least two donors. Raw reads were error-corrected and collapsed into unique sequences with a nearest-neighbor algorithm that merged closely related sequences to remove PCR and sequencing errors. CDR3 sequences were aligned to IMGT reference sequences to assign V, D and J gene segments. Each retained sequence needed at least a six-nucleotide match to both a V gene segment and a J gene segment. A rearrangement counted as productive if the CDR3 had no stop codons and remained in frame with V and J, and every other rearrangement counted as non-productive. CDR3 was defined by IMGT convention, running from the second conserved V-encoded cysteine to the conserved J-encoded phenylalanine. The earlier analysis of 500 to 600 of the donors excluded sequences that lacked an unambiguous match to a single V gene segment. In an earlier analysis of approximately 590 of the donors, V segments were called functional above 56.7% productive rearrangements and were called segregating when the between-donor standard deviation exceeded 5%. A statistical classification framework was built to diagnose cytomegalovirus status from the catalog of TCR beta chain sequences. V and J gene assignment, in a later analysis, came from comparing TCR nucleotide sequences with IMGT/GENE-DB human TR gene sequences. In a later analysis, CDR3 sequences and most-parsimonious VDJ recombination scenarios were assigned using the TCRdist pipeline. In a later analysis, each TCR beta chain was defined by its CDR3 amino acid sequence together with its V-gene family, and reads without a unique V-gene family were excluded. To address suspected cross-contamination and a sequencing artifact, a later analysis removed a few hundred highly shared, low-generation-probability nucleotide sequences. A later analysis calculated a clonal expansion index for each public chain from normalized within-repertoire ranks of inferred template counts. In a later analysis, generation probabilities were computed with a VDJ recombination model fitted to out-of-frame rearrangements, and the resulting probabilities were checked against IGoR. A later analysis scored TCR-TCR, TCR-HLA and TCR-CMV co-occurrence with hypergeometric tests, applying a repertoire-size bias correction to TCR pairs. False discovery rates were estimated in a later analysis by permuting HLA or CMV assignments 20 times. In a later analysis, co-occurring TCRs were grouped using DBSCAN, and TCRdist sequence similarity was added for clustering within HLA-allele-positive subsets. Repertoires with fewer than 30,000 or more than 120,000 public chains, plus five repertoires with anomalous nucleotide sharing, were excluded from co-occurrence clustering. The immuneACCESS repertoire file appears here via TCRdb, limited to in-frame rearrangements. These files lack a portion of the clones; in checked studies, under half of the deficit traces to unresolved V genes, and the cause of the others is not known. V, J and clone size derive from that table, while D and trimming were established from the DNA sequence. The sample table lists fewer than 200,000 clones, approximately 71% of them with a count of one. Approximately 5.6% of the sample goes to the ten largest clones.

As concerns this clone: This receptor's antigen is unknown. It has no much larger one-base neighbor in the sample; base qualities were not kept.

The cohort comprised some 730 healthy bone marrow donors. At the time of sampling, all cohort members were nominally healthy, though unrecorded immune exposures were likely present. The donor was CMV seropositive and belonged to the group of about 290 seropositive cohort members. A peripheral blood sample was collected from each donor, and TCR beta sequencing was performed on peripheral blood mononuclear cells. The Qiagen DNeasy Blood Extraction Kit was used to extract genomic DNA from the blood cell samples. This TCR was recovered from a woman aged 18-30 years in good health and CMV-seropositive. This chain joins TRBV6-5 to TRBJ2-5; 7 junctional bases match TRBD1. The closer fit of TRBJ2-7 to the DNA end suggests the J call may be wrong. The sequencing sample was made of PBMCs. In nucleotides, the sequence is TGTGCCAGCAAGGGAGACAGGGAATACGAGCAGTACTTC. It codes for CASKGDREYEQYF.